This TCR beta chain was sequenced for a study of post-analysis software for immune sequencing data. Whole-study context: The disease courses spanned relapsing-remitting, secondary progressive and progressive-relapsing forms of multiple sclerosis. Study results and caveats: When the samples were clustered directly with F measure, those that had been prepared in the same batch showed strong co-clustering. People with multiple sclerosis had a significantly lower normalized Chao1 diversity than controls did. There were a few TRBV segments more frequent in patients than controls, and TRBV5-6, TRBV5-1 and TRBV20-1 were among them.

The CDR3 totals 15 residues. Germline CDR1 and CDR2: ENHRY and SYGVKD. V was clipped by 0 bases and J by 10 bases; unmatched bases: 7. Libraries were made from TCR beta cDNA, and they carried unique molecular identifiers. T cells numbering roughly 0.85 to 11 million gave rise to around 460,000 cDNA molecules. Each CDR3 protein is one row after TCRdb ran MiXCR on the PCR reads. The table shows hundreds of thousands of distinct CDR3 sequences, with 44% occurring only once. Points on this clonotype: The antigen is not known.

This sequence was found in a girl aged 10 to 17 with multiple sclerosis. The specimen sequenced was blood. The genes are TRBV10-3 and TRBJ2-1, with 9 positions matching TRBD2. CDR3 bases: TGTGCCATCAGTGAGTCGCCTAGCGGGGAGTTGGAGCAGTTCTTC. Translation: CAISESPSGELEQFF.